This T cell receptor (beta chain) came from a study of a mutant IDH1 vaccine in newly diagnosed glioma. Study context: Vaccine administration was initiated 4-6 weeks following radiotherapy alone, or with temozolomide cycles. Sex distribution of treated patients was about 62% male and roughly 38% female; mean age was around 40 years.

Sequencing was performed with immunoSEQ multiplex PCR; in TCRdb, only in-frame clones are kept and a portion is missing. The sample holds tens of thousands of clones, around nine tenths seen once. Noted time point: week 35, safety follow-up. Mutant IDH1 20-mer peptide, at 300 ug, made up each vaccine dose, with topical imiquimod. There were eight vaccinations for patients, given in weeks 1, 3, 5, 7, 11, 15, 19 and 23. Note on this clone: Its antigen is currently unknown.

This CDR3 is 15 amino acids long. The V and J ends lost 5 bases and 6 bases respectively, with 17 bases between them. Germline CDR1 MNHEY, CDR2 SVGAGI. The chain carries TRBV6-5 and TRBJ1-5; possibly TRBD1 for D (5 bases). The TCR comes from a man aged 30 to 39 with glioma. Sequencing used PBMCs, obtained from a glioma patient whose treatment included an IDH1 peptide vaccine. This CDR3 reads CASSNTPGYSQPQHF. CDR3 nucleotides: TGTGCCAGCAGTAACACCCCAGGGTATAGTCAGCCCCAGCATTTT.